Listed here are 10 T cell receptor beta chains from one sample, sequenced in a study of technical replicates of blood from several donors. The data were produced by immunoSEQ multiplex PCR, yet TCRdb's version contains in-frame clones alone and is incomplete. The sample holds roughly 57,000 clones; about 95% are singletons and the top ten take about 3%. Sequences were obtained from PBMCs. The source of these receptors is a human donor in good health. Some clones in this sample may be carry-over from other donors' samples.

The chain uses TRBV5-8 and TRBJ2-5, with 12 bases lining up with TRBD1. The junction had 3 bases not matched to a gene; V was cut back by 3 bases and J by 0 bases. The CDR3 is 16 amino acids. CDR1 SGHTS and CDR2 YDEGEE come from the germline V gene. CDR3 region: CASSSGTGGYQETQYF. In DNA form, the CDR3 reads TGTGCCAGCAGCTCCGGGACAGGGGGCTACCAAGAGACCCAGTACTTC.

This chain connects TRBV2 to TRBJ2-2; 15 nucleotides align to TRBD2. The CDR3 sequence is 15 residues long. Per germline, CDR1 SNHLY and CDR2 FYNNEI. Trimming removed 7 bases from V and 7 bases from J; junction bases left unmatched: 4. As DNA, the CDR3 is TGTGCCAGCATGGGACTAGCGGGGGGAGGCGGGGAGCTGTTTTTT. Translation gives CASMGLAGGGGELFF.

J is TRBJ2-2 and V is TRBV7-3; tentative D call: TRBD1 (6 bases). This CDR3 has 15 residues. CDR1 is SGHTA and CDR2 is FQGTGA in the germline V gene. V was shortened by 2 bases and J by 4 bases, with 11 bases between the two germline ends. CDR3 nucleotides: TGTGCCAGCAGCTTATATGGGGGCATCACCGGGGAGCTGTTTTTT. Translation: CASSLYGGITGELFF.

The chain couples TRBV30 to TRBJ2-7, with D maybe TRBD2 (5 bases). V was cut by 4 bases and J by 0 bases, with 10 bases left in between. Looked up from germline, CDR1 is GTSNPN and CDR2 is SVGIG (reference sequence). This CDR3 spans 13 amino acids. This CDR3 reads CAWKGDNSYEQYF. The CDR3 DNA reads as TGTGCCTGGAAGGGAGACAACTCCTACGAGCAGTACTTC.

CDR3 amino acids: CATRTGENTEAFF. The DNA for the CDR3 is TGTGCCACCAGAACAGGGGAGAACACTGAAGCTTTCTTT. The gene calls are TRBV15 and TRBJ1-1, with 7 bases fitting TRBD1. Germline values: CDR1 LNHNV, CDR2 YYDKDF (reference sequence). V lost 6 bases, J lost 1 base, and 2 bases stayed unmatched. The CDR3 is 13 amino acids.

DNA for the CDR3: TGTGCCAGCGCCACCCACGGGAGGGCCCCGAATGAGCAGTTCTTC. The encoded protein is CASATHGRAPNEQFF. The genes are TRBV11-2 and TRBJ2-1, with TRBD2 identical over 8 bases. The CDR3 consists of 15 residues. Trimming took 8 bases from V and 7 from J; bases not matched to a gene: 13. The V gene's germline CDR1 is SGHAT and CDR2 FQNNGV.

The chain employs TRBV2 and TRBJ1-6; the match to TRBD1 covers 7 bases. After removal of 2 bases from V and 9 bases from J, the junction contained 7 bases not matched to a gene. Germline CDR1 reads SNHLY; CDR2 reads FYNNEI. The length of the CDR3 is 15 residues. In nucleotides, the CDR3 is TGTGCCAGCAGTGAATCAGGGGACAGAGGTTCACCCCTCCACTTT. Its protein is CASSESGDRGSPLHF.

CDR3 protein: CASSQSLFPSEQYF. Here the CDR3 DNA reads TGCGCCAGCAGCCAATCCCTCTTTCCTTCCGAGCAGTACTTC. The chain combines TRBV4-3 with TRBJ2-7; D is unclear. The CDR3 contains 14 residues. The V gene lost 2 bases and the J gene lost 6 bases, with 14 bases spanning the gap. Per the germline V gene, CDR1 is LGHNA and CDR2 is YSLEER.

The chain carries TRBV11-2 and TRBJ2-2, with TRBD1 matching 9 bases. V was pared by 5 bases and J by 7 bases, with 8 bases of the junction left unmatched. CDR3 size: 15 residues. Per germline, CDR1 SGHAT and CDR2 FQNNGV. The CDR3 region is CASSAAGQGDGELFF. The CDR3 nucleotides are TGTGCCAGCAGCGCCGCGGGACAGGGTGACGGGGAGCTGTTTTTT.

This clone appeared once. The V call is TRBV7-2, the J call TRBJ2-7, with 9 bases fitting TRBD1. V was clipped by 5 bases and J by 3 bases; unmatched bases: 11. The germline CDR1 and CDR2 sequences are SGHTA and FQGNSA. The CDR3 covers 16 residues. In nucleotides, the CDR3 is TGTGCCAGCAGCCTCCCAACATCGGGACAGGGCTACGAGCAGTACTTC. This encodes CASSLPTSGQGYEQYF.